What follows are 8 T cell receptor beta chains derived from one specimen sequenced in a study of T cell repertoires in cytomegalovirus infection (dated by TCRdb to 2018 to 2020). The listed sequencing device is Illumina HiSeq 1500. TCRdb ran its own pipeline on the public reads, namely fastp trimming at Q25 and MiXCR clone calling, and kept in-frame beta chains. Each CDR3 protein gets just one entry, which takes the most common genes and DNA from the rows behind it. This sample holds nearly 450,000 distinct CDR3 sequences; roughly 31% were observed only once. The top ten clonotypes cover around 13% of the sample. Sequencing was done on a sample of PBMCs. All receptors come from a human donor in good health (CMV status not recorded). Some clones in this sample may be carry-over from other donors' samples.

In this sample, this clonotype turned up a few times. The CDR3 reads CAITEDINDSPLHF. CDR3 nucleotide sequence: TGTGCCATCACCGAAGACATAAATGATTCACCCCTCCACTTT. This chain joins TRBV10-3 and TRBJ1-6; no reliable D call. V was shortened by 7 bases and J by 8 bases, with 15 bases between the two germline ends. The germline V gene has CDR1 ENHRY and CDR2 SYGVKD. The CDR3 totals 14 residues.

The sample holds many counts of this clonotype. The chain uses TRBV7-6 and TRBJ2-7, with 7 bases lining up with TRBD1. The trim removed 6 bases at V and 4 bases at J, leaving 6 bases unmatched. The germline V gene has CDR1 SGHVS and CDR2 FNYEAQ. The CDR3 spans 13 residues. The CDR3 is CASSFGTAYEQYF. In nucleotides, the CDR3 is TGTGCCAGCAGTTTCGGGACAGCTTACGAGCAGTACTTC.

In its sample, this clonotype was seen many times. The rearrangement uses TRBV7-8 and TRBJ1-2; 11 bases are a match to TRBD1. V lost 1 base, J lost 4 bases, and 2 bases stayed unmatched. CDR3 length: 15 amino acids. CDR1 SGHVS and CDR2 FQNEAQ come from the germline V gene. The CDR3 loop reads CASSLVGTGGYGYTF. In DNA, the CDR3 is TGTGCCAGCAGCTTAGTCGGGACAGGGGGCTATGGCTACACCTTC.

The CDR3 nucleotides are TGTGCCAGCAGCCAAAGGACTAGTAACCATGGGACAGATACGCAGTATTTT. It is translated as CASSQRTSNHGTDTQYF. The chain carries TRBV5-4 and TRBJ2-3; 7 positions match TRBD2. V was pared by 4 bases and J by 3 bases, with 14 bases of the junction left unmatched. The CDR3 extends over 17 amino acids. Germline V gene sequence: CDR1 SGHNT, CDR2 YYREEE (reference sequence).

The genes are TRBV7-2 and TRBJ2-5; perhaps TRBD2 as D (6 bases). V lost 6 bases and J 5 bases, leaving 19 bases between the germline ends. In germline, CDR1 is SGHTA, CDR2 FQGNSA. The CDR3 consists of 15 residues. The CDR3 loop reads CASREGAGLVETQYF. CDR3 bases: TGTGCCAGCAGAGAAGGGGCGGGGTTAGTGGAGACCCAGTACTTC.

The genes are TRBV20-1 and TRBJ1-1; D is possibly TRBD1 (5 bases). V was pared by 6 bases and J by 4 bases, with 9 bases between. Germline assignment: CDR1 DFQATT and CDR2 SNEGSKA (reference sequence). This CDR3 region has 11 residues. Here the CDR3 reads CSANRGTEAFF. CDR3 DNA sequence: TGCAGTGCCAATAGGGGCACTGAAGCTTTCTTT.

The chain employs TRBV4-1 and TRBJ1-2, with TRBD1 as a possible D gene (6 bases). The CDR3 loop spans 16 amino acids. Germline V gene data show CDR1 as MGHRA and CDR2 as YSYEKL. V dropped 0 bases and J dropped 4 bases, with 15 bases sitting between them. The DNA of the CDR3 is TGCGCCAGCAGCCAAGAGGCGGGGGCCGTATCCTATGGCTACACCTTC. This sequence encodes CASSQEAGAVSYGYTF.

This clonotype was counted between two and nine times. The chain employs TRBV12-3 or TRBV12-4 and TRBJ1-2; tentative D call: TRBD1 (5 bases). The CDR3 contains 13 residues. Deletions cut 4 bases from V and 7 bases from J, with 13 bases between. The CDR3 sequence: CASSSGRGVGYTF. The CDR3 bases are TGTGCCAGCAGTTCAGGTCGAGGGGTTGGCTACACCTTC.